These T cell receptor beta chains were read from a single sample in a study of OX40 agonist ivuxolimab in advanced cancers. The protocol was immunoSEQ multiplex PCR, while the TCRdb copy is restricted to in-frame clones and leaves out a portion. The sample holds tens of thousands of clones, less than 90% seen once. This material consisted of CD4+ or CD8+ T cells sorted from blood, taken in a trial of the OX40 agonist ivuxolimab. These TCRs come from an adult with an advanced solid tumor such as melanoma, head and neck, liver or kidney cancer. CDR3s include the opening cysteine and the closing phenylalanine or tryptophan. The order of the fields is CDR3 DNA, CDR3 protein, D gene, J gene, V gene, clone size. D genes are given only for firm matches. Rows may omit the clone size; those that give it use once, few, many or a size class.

CDR3 DNA: TGTGCCAGCAGCGTATCAACTAGCGTCGATCAGCCCCAGCATTTT
CDR3 protein: CASSVSTSVDQPQHF
D gene: NA
J gene: TRBJ1-5
V gene: TRBV9
clone size: NA

CDR3 DNA: TGCGCCAGCAGCCAAGATTTCAGAATCACCAATGAGCAGTTCTTC
CDR3 protein: CASSQDFRITNEQFF
D gene: NA
J gene: TRBJ2-1
V gene: TRBV4-3
clone size: NA

CDR3 DNA: TGTGCCAGCAGTGCGACAGGGGGGCCGCAGCCCCAGCATTTT
CDR3 protein: CASSATGGPQPQHF
D gene: TRBD1
J gene: TRBJ1-5
V gene: TRBV6-5
clone size: NA

CDR3 DNA: TGTGCCAGCAGCTTAGAGGAATACAATGAGCAGTTCTTC
CDR3 protein: CASSLEEYNEQFF
D gene: NA
J gene: TRBJ2-1
V gene: TRBV7-7
clone size: NA

CDR3 DNA: TGTGCCAGCAGCTTCGGAGGGAACTATGGCTACACCTTC
CDR3 protein: CASSFGGNYGYTF
D gene: NA
J gene: TRBJ1-2
V gene: TRBV11-2
clone size: medium-sized

CDR3 DNA: TGTGCCAGAAGCTTGGTTCCGGGACACAATCAGCCCCAGCATTTT
CDR3 protein: CARSLVPGHNQPQHF
D gene: NA
J gene: TRBJ1-5
V gene: TRBV5-3
clone size: NA

CDR3 DNA: TGCGCCAGCAGCCAGGAAAGTGACAGGCTTTACAATGAGCAGTTCTTC
CDR3 protein: CASSQESDRLYNEQFF
D gene: NA
J gene: TRBJ2-1
V gene: TRBV4-1
clone size: NA

CDR3 DNA: TGTGCCAGCAGTACCGGACAGGAGGAGTATGGCTACACCTTC
CDR3 protein: CASSTGQEEYGYTF
D gene: TRBD1
J gene: TRBJ1-2
V gene: TRBV6-6
clone size: NA

CDR3 DNA: TGTGCCAGCAGTGATGGGCAGAGCAATGAAAAACTGTTTTTT
CDR3 protein: CASSDGQSNEKLFF
D gene: NA
J gene: TRBJ1-4
V gene: TRBV2
clone size: NA

CDR3 DNA: TGCGCCAGCAGAGCTACCGAGGGTTCCACTAATGAAAAACTGTTTTTT
CDR3 protein: CASRATEGSTNEKLFF
D gene: NA
J gene: TRBJ1-4
V gene: TRBV4-1
clone size: NA

CDR3 DNA: TGTGCCAGCAGCGCCCACCGGGGACAGGGAGGGACTGAAGCTTTCTTT
CDR3 protein: CASSAHRGQGGTEAFF
D gene: TRBD1
J gene: TRBJ1-1
V gene: TRBV2
clone size: NA

CDR3 DNA: TGTGCCAGCAGCTACGGCCGGGAAGAGACCCAGTACTTC
CDR3 protein: CASSYGREETQYF
D gene: NA
J gene: TRBJ2-5
V gene: TRBV7-3
clone size: NA

CDR3 DNA: TGTGCCAGAAGGACAGGGAGAAGGACTGAAGCTTTCTTT
CDR3 protein: CARRTGRRTEAFF
D gene: TRBD1
J gene: TRBJ1-1
V gene: TRBV5-3
clone size: few

CDR3 DNA: TGTGCCAGCAGCCCCTATGGCAGGGGACTCACAGATACGCAGTATTTT
CDR3 protein: CASSPYGRGLTDTQYF
D gene: NA
J gene: TRBJ2-3
V gene: TRBV7-3
clone size: NA

CDR3 DNA: TGTGCCAGCAGCTTAGCTCAGGGGGCCCAGCATTTT
CDR3 protein: CASSLAQGAQHF
D gene: TRBD1
J gene: TRBJ1-5
V gene: TRBV7-2
clone size: NA

CDR3 DNA: TGTGCCAGTAGTAGACAGGGTCTGGCCTACGAGCAGTACTTC
CDR3 protein: CASSRQGLAYEQYF
D gene: TRBD1
J gene: TRBJ2-7
V gene: TRBV19
clone size: NA

CDR3 DNA: TGCGCCAGCGGGAGGCAGGACCTCACCGGGGAGCTGTTTTTT
CDR3 protein: CASGRQDLTGELFF
D gene: NA
J gene: TRBJ2-2
V gene: TRBV4-1
clone size: NA

CDR3 DNA: TGTGCCAGCTCACCACCGACTGCCGGGACAGATCTGAACACTGAAGCTTTCTTT
CDR3 protein: CASSPPTAGTDLNTEAFF
D gene: TRBD1
J gene: TRBJ1-1
V gene: TRBV18
clone size: NA

CDR3 DNA: TGTGCCAGCAGCCAGGATGGAAACACCATATATTTT
CDR3 protein: CASSQDGNTIYF
D gene: NA
J gene: TRBJ1-3
V gene: TRBV7-6
clone size: once

CDR3 DNA: TGTGCCAGCAGTTTCCGACTAGGACCTGATGAGCAGTTCTTC
CDR3 protein: CASSFRLGPDEQFF
D gene: NA
J gene: TRBJ2-1
V gene: TRBV27
clone size: few

CDR3 DNA: TGTGCCAGCTCAGAAGGGAACACTGAAGCTTTCTTT
CDR3 protein: CASSEGNTEAFF
D gene: NA
J gene: TRBJ1-1
V gene: TRBV18
clone size: NA

CDR3 DNA: TGTGCCAGCACGAATTGGGCTCCAGATACGCAGTATTTT
CDR3 protein: CASTNWAPDTQYF
D gene: NA
J gene: TRBJ2-3
V gene: TRBV6-1
clone size: NA

CDR3 DNA: TGTGCCAGCAGTGAAGGCAGCGGGCGAAACATTCAGTACTTC
CDR3 protein: CASSEGSGRNIQYF
D gene: NA
J gene: TRBJ2-4
V gene: TRBV2
clone size: few

CDR3 DNA: TGTGCCAGTAGAGTGGCAGAAGATAACTATGGCTACACCTTC
CDR3 protein: CASRVAEDNYGYTF
D gene: NA
J gene: TRBJ1-2
V gene: TRBV19
clone size: once

CDR3 DNA: TGTGCCAGCAGCTTGGGGGACAGGGAAACCCGCGAGCAGTACTTC
CDR3 protein: CASSLGDRETREQYF
D gene: TRBD1
J gene: TRBJ2-7
V gene: TRBV5-5
clone size: NA

CDR3 DNA: TGTGCCAGCAGTGGCGAAGAGCCTAATGAAAAACTGTTTTTT
CDR3 protein: CASSGEEPNEKLFF
D gene: NA
J gene: TRBJ1-4
V gene: TRBV28
clone size: NA

CDR3 DNA: TGTGCCAGCAGCTTAGTTACTAGCGGCCCCCCTGCGGGGGAGACCCAGTACTTC
CDR3 protein: CASSLVTSGPPAGETQYF
D gene: TRBD2
J gene: TRBJ2-5
V gene: TRBV7-2
clone size: once

CDR3 DNA: TGTGCCAGCAGCTTAGACGACAGCCGTATGAGGGGCTACACCTTC
CDR3 protein: CASSLDDSRMRGYTF
D gene: NA
J gene: TRBJ1-2
V gene: TRBV7-9
clone size: NA

CDR3 DNA: TGTGCCAGCAGCTTGGTTGGGAATAGCAATCAGCCCCAGCATTTT
CDR3 protein: CASSLVGNSNQPQHF
D gene: NA
J gene: TRBJ1-5
V gene: TRBV5-6
clone size: NA

CDR3 DNA: TGTGCCAGTAGTATTCAAGGGAACACCGGGGAGCTGTTTTTT
CDR3 protein: CASSIQGNTGELFF
D gene: NA
J gene: TRBJ2-2
V gene: TRBV19
clone size: NA

CDR3 DNA: TGTGCCACCAGCCCCCCGGCGGGGGACTACACAGATACGCAGTATTTT
CDR3 protein: CATSPPAGDYTDTQYF
D gene: TRBD2
J gene: TRBJ2-3
V gene: TRBV15
clone size: NA

CDR3 DNA: TGTGCCAGCAGCCTGAGCCGGGACAGTCACTATTACTCCTACAATGAGCAGTTCTTC
CDR3 protein: CASSLSRDSHYYSYNEQFF
D gene: TRBD1
J gene: TRBJ2-1
V gene: TRBV5-8
clone size: NA

CDR3 DNA: TGCGCCAGCACTCCTACTATTTATAGCAATCAGCCCCAGCATTTT
CDR3 protein: CASTPTIYSNQPQHF
D gene: NA
J gene: TRBJ1-5
V gene: TRBV4-3
clone size: NA

CDR3 DNA: TGTGCCAGTAGTATAATCGGGGGCAGCAATCAGCCCCAGCATTTT
CDR3 protein: CASSIIGGSNQPQHF
D gene: NA
J gene: TRBJ1-5
V gene: TRBV19
clone size: NA

CDR3 DNA: TGTGCCAGCGGGGGCTACGAGCAGTACTTC
CDR3 protein: CASGGYEQYF
D gene: NA
J gene: TRBJ2-7
V gene: TRBV7-2
clone size: NA

CDR3 DNA: TGTGCCTGGATCCAGGGAAGGTCACCCCTCCACTTT
CDR3 protein: CAWIQGRSPLHF
D gene: NA
J gene: TRBJ1-6
V gene: TRBV30
clone size: NA

CDR3 DNA: TGTGCCAGCAGTGTGGATTGGACGGGGGGTCAGCCCCAGCATTTT
CDR3 protein: CASSVDWTGGQPQHF
D gene: NA
J gene: TRBJ1-5
V gene: TRBV6-1
clone size: NA

CDR3 DNA: TGTGCCAGCAGATTGGTAGGGGGTGAAGCTTTCTTT
CDR3 protein: CASRLVGGEAFF
D gene: NA
J gene: TRBJ1-1
V gene: TRBV28
clone size: NA

CDR3 DNA: TGCGCCAGCAGTCGCGGGGGGTCGTACCAAGAGACCCAGTACTTC
CDR3 protein: CASSRGGSYQETQYF
D gene: TRBD2
J gene: TRBJ2-5
V gene: TRBV4-3
clone size: NA

CDR3 DNA: TGTGCCAGCAGCTTAGCGTTGGTGGGAGGAGAGACCCAGTACTTC
CDR3 protein: CASSLALVGGETQYF
D gene: NA
J gene: TRBJ2-5
V gene: TRBV7-2
clone size: NA

CDR3 DNA: TGTGCCAGCAGCCAGCTACAGGACAATCAGCCCCAGCATTTT
CDR3 protein: CASSQLQDNQPQHF
D gene: NA
J gene: TRBJ1-5
V gene: TRBV16
clone size: NA

CDR3 DNA: TGTGCCAGCTCACCTGAGGGGGAAAGTGGCTACACCTTC
CDR3 protein: CASSPEGESGYTF
D gene: NA
J gene: TRBJ1-2
V gene: TRBV18
clone size: NA

CDR3 DNA: TGTGCCAGCGAAGCCCCTGGCACAGATACGCAGTATTTT
CDR3 protein: CASEAPGTDTQYF
D gene: NA
J gene: TRBJ2-3
V gene: TRBV6-1
clone size: NA

CDR3 DNA: TGCGCCAGCAGCCTGGGAGATAATTCACCCCTCCACTTT
CDR3 protein: CASSLGDNSPLHF
D gene: NA
J gene: TRBJ1-6
V gene: TRBV4-3
clone size: NA

CDR3 DNA: TGTGCCAGCATCAGAGGACAGGGGGAAGTCCACGAGCAGTACTTC
CDR3 protein: CASIRGQGEVHEQYF
D gene: TRBD1
J gene: TRBJ2-7
V gene: TRBV5-5
clone size: NA

CDR3 DNA: TGTGCCAGCAGCTTAGAGCGGCAAGAGACCCAGTACTTC
CDR3 protein: CASSLERQETQYF
D gene: NA
J gene: TRBJ2-5
V gene: TRBV7-2
clone size: NA

CDR3 DNA: TGCGCCAGCAGCCCGTCGACAGGGGGCGGTCAGCCCCAGCATTTT
CDR3 protein: CASSPSTGGGQPQHF
D gene: TRBD1
J gene: TRBJ1-5
V gene: TRBV4-1
clone size: NA

CDR3 DNA: TGTGCCAGCAGCTTAATTCAACAGCTCGAGGCTAACTATGGCTACACCTTC
CDR3 protein: CASSLIQQLEANYGYTF
D gene: NA
J gene: TRBJ1-2
V gene: TRBV7-2
clone size: few

CDR3 DNA: TGTGCCAGCAGCGTTCTTTCTAGCGGGGGCCCGAGCACAGATACGCAGTATTTT
CDR3 protein: CASSVLSSGGPSTDTQYF
D gene: TRBD2
J gene: TRBJ2-3
V gene: TRBV9
clone size: NA

CDR3 DNA: TGCAGCGTTAATATCGTAGGCTACGAGCAGTACTTC
CDR3 protein: CSVNIVGYEQYF
D gene: NA
J gene: TRBJ2-7
V gene: TRBV29-1
clone size: NA

CDR3 DNA: TGTGCCAGCAGTTACCCAAAATCCCTGTGGGCTTTCTTT
CDR3 protein: CASSYPKSLWAFF
D gene: NA
J gene: TRBJ1-1
V gene: TRBV6-5
clone size: NA

CDR3 DNA: TGTGCCAGCAGTGACTCTGTACAGGGCACAGATACGCAGTATTTT
CDR3 protein: CASSDSVQGTDTQYF
D gene: NA
J gene: TRBJ2-3
V gene: TRBV6-4
clone size: NA

CDR3 DNA: TGTGCCAGCAGCTTAACCCCAGGAACCAGCACAGATACGCAGTATTTT
CDR3 protein: CASSLTPGTSTDTQYF
D gene: NA
J gene: TRBJ2-3
V gene: TRBV7-3
clone size: NA

CDR3 DNA: TGTGCCAGCAAGAGAGGGACGGGTTCCGCTGAAGCTTTCTTT
CDR3 protein: CASKRGTGSAEAFF
D gene: NA
J gene: TRBJ1-1
V gene: TRBV2
clone size: NA

CDR3 DNA: TGCGCCAGCAGTGAGTCGTTTTACACTGAAGCTTTCTTT
CDR3 protein: CASSESFYTEAFF
D gene: NA
J gene: TRBJ1-1
V gene: TRBV10-1
clone size: NA

CDR3 DNA: TGTGCCAGCAGCACACGGGGAGAGGGTCCTCTCTACAATGAGCAGTTCTTC
CDR3 protein: CASSTRGEGPLYNEQFF
D gene: NA
J gene: TRBJ2-1
V gene: TRBV9
clone size: once

CDR3 DNA: TGTGCCAGCAGCTTAGGCGGGTACAGCACAGATACGCAGTATTTT
CDR3 protein: CASSLGGYSTDTQYF
D gene: NA
J gene: TRBJ2-3
V gene: TRBV11-1
clone size: NA